The rows below give T cell receptor beta chains drawn from one sample of a study of blood T cell repertoires in COVID-19. Measured with immunoSEQ multiplex PCR; TCRdb has only the in-frame clones, and not every one. The data contain about 180,000 clones, 89% of them singletons. Specimen: peripheral blood. These receptors came from a man aged 18 to 30 who had recovered from COVID-19. The CDR3 runs from the conserved cysteine through the conserved F or W. A D gene is named only where the DNA matches it firmly. The listing skips clone size in some rows; elsewhere it reads once, few, many or a size class.

clone_size j_call d_call v_call cdr3_aa cdr3_nt
. TRBJ1-1 . TRBV29-1 CSVEGAILGAFF TGCAGCGTTGAAGGGGCGATTCTCGGAGCTTTCTTT
. TRBJ2-1 . TRBV14 CASSQRAEQFF TGTGCCAGCAGCCAAAGAGCTGAGCAGTTCTTC
once TRBJ2-3 TRBD2 TRBV7-6 CASSSLDRGSGTDTQYF TGTGCCAGCAGCTCCTTAGATCGCGGGAGTGGTACAGATACGCAGTATTTT
. TRBJ2-5 . TRBV2 CASSHGFFRRLQETQYF TGTGCCAGCAGTCACGGTTTTTTTCGGCGGCTCCAAGAGACCCAGTACTTC
. TRBJ2-7 . TRBV7-9 CASIPTGGSHEQYF TGTGCCAGCATCCCTACGGGCGGGTCCCACGAGCAGTACTTC
once TRBJ2-4 TRBD1 TRBV19 CASRDPGQGAKNIQYF TGTGCCAGTAGGGATCCGGGACAGGGGGCTAAAAACATTCAGTACTTC
. TRBJ1-3 . TRBV2 CASSDSRDLYSGNTIYF TGTGCCAGCAGTGATAGCCGGGACTTGTACTCTGGAAACACCATATATTTT
. TRBJ2-5 . TRBV20-1 CSVLKETQYF TGCAGTGTACTCAAAGAGACCCAGTACTTC
. TRBJ1-1 TRBD1 TRBV9 CASSHRGTDTEAFF TGTGCCAGCAGTCACAGGGGAACGGACACTGAAGCTTTCTTT
. TRBJ2-2 TRBD2 TRBV13 CASSFRREANTGELFF TGTGCCAGCAGCTTCCGACGGGAGGCGAACACCGGGGAGCTGTTTTTT
. TRBJ1-4 . TRBV5-1 CASSNEGSREKLFF TGCGCCAGCAGCAACGAAGGGAGCAGAGAAAAACTGTTTTTT
. TRBJ2-3 . TRBV6-6 CASSPGGSTDTQYF TGTGCCAGCAGCCCCGGGGGAAGCACAGATACGCAGTATTTT
once TRBJ2-2 . TRBV10-3 CAISEEPPTNTGELFF TGTGCCATCAGTGAAGAACCCCCTACGAACACCGGGGAGCTGTTTTTT
. TRBJ1-1 . TRBV5-1 CASSAPQGATPMNTEAFF TGCGCCAGCAGCGCCCCACAGGGCGCCACTCCAATGAACACTGAAGCTTTCTTT
. TRBJ1-2 TRBD1 TRBV27 CASSLGGTGDGYTF TGTGCCAGCAGTTTAGGGGGGACAGGGGACGGCTACACCTTC
. TRBJ2-2 TRBD2 TRBV3-1/TRBV3-2 CASSQDKTSGRNTGELFF TGTGCCAGCAGCCAAGATAAAACTAGCGGGAGGAACACCGGGGAGCTGTTTTTT
. TRBJ2-3 TRBD1 TRBV5-1 CASSLEDRGREDTQYF TGCGCCAGCAGCTTGGAGGACAGGGGGCGCGAAGATACGCAGTATTTT
few TRBJ1-1 TRBD1 TRBV6-5 CASSLQGAGTEAFF TGTGCCAGCAGTCTACAGGGGGCAGGCACTGAAGCTTTCTTT
. TRBJ1-5 . TRBV7-2 CASSFGDGVQPQHF TGTGCCAGCAGCTTTGGTGACGGGGTTCAGCCCCAGCATTTT
. TRBJ1-1 . TRBV11-2 CASSSHYGGTEAFF TGTGCCAGCAGCTCCCACTACGGAGGCACTGAAGCTTTCTTT
. TRBJ2-1 TRBD2 TRBV3-1/TRBV3-2 CASSLSSLAGSGQFF TGTGCCAGCAGCCTCTCTTCGCTAGCGGGTTCGGGGCAGTTCTTC
. TRBJ2-5 TRBD1 TRBV9 CASSSDRGQQETQYF TGTGCCAGCAGCTCCGACAGGGGGCAGCAAGAGACCCAGTACTTC
. TRBJ1-1 TRBD1 TRBV28 CASSRYRDRGTNTEAFF TGTGCCAGCAGTCGATACCGGGACAGGGGGACGAACACTGAAGCTTTCTTT
. TRBJ2-7 . TRBV27 CASSQEGFSYEQYF TGTGCCAGCAGCCAGGAGGGTTTTTCCTACGAGCAGTACTTC
. TRBJ1-5 . TRBV18 CASSLGREGQPQHF TGTGCCAGCTCCCTGGGCAGGGAGGGTCAGCCCCAGCATTTT
. TRBJ2-2 . TRBV3-1/TRBV3-2 CASSPLATGELFF TGTGCCAGCAGCCCCCTAGCGACCGGGGAGCTGTTTTTT
. TRBJ2-7 . TRBV9 CASSARESSYEQYF TGTGCCAGCAGCGCGCGTGAGAGCTCCTACGAGCAGTACTTC
once TRBJ2-2 . TRBV18 CASSPRTANTGELFF TGTGCCAGCTCACCAAGGACAGCTAACACCGGGGAGCTGTTTTTT
. TRBJ2-7 . TRBV19 CASSIVGGDYEQYF TGTGCCAGTAGTATAGTTGGAGGGGACTACGAGCAGTACTTC
once TRBJ2-7 . TRBV7-9 CASSLALQDYEQYF TGTGCCAGCAGCTTAGCGTTGCAGGACTACGAGCAGTACTTC
. TRBJ2-7 TRBD1 TRBV30 CASTGGYDEQYF TGTGCCAGTACAGGGGGCTACGACGAGCAGTACTTC
. TRBJ2-1 TRBD2 TRBV27 CASRPGTSGRNEQFF TGTGCCAGCAGGCCGGGGACTAGCGGGAGGAATGAGCAGTTCTTC
. TRBJ1-1 . TRBV7-6 CASSQQGSTEAFF TGTGCCAGCAGTCAACAGGGATCCACTGAAGCTTTCTTT
. TRBJ1-2 . TRBV27 CASSSTVWAGQVDGYTF TGTGCCAGCAGTTCCACCGTCTGGGCAGGCCAAGTCGATGGCTACACCTTC
. TRBJ1-5 . TRBV19 CASRGRSNQPQHF TGTGCCAGTAGGGGGAGGAGCAATCAGCCCCAGCATTTT
. TRBJ1-2 . TRBV7-2 CASSPKLLGGYTF TGTGCCAGCAGCCCGAAACTCCTCGGTGGCTACACCTTC
. TRBJ2-1 TRBD2 TRBV28 CASSFSGGGGLAYNEQFF TGTGCCAGCAGTTTCTCCGGAGGCGGGGGACTAGCTTACAATGAGCAGTTCTTC
. TRBJ1-5 . TRBV7-2 CASSLTGGTGNQPQHF TGTGCCAGCAGCTTGACGGGGGGCACGGGCAATCAGCCCCAGCATTTT
. TRBJ1-1 TRBD1 TRBV11-2 CASRRQGYTEAFF TGTGCCAGCCGGAGACAGGGGTACACTGAAGCTTTCTTT
. TRBJ2-1 TRBD2 TRBV5-6 CASSSPTSGNNEQFF TGTGCCAGCAGCTCCCCTACTAGCGGGAACAATGAGCAGTTCTTC
. TRBJ2-7 TRBD2 TRBV5-1 CASSSPRGRPTYEQYF TGCGCCAGCAGCTCGCCCCGCGGGAGGCCCACCTACGAGCAGTACTTC
. TRBJ2-1 TRBD2 TRBV25-1 CASTQSGTSGYNEQFF TGTGCCAGCACTCAATCTGGGACTAGCGGTTATAATGAGCAGTTCTTC
. TRBJ1-2 . TRBV12-3/TRBV12-4 CATLPGQEGGYTF TGTGCCACATTACCCGGGCAGGAGGGCGGCTACACCTTC
few TRBJ2-7 . TRBV15 CATSAVTTSEQYF TGTGCCACCAGCGCAGTCACAACCTCCGAGCAGTACTTC
. TRBJ1-5 . TRBV10-3 CAISADSGNQPQHF TGTGCCATCAGTGCCGACAGTGGCAATCAGCCCCAGCATTTT
. TRBJ2-1 TRBD1 TRBV29-1 CSVGQGGPYNEQFF TGCAGCGTTGGACAGGGGGGGCCCTACAATGAGCAGTTCTTC
. TRBJ2-3 TRBD2 TRBV6-2/TRBV6-3 CASSWEGTGGDTQYF TGTGCCAGCAGCTGGGAGGGGACCGGGGGAGATACGCAGTATTTT
. TRBJ1-3 . TRBV6-5 CASRSFGNTIYF TGTGCCAGCCGGTCCTTCGGAAACACCATATATTTT
. TRBJ2-7 TRBD1 TRBV30 CAWSPGRDRGTYEQYF TGTGCCTGGAGCCCCGGCCGGGACAGGGGAACCTACGAGCAGTACTTC
. TRBJ1-1 . TRBV21-1 CASGRRRGPNTEAFF TGTGCCAGCGGCCGGCGTCGAGGGCCTAACACTGAAGCTTTCTTT
few TRBJ1-6 . TRBV5-5 CASSTQGYNSPLHF TGTGCCAGCAGCACCCAGGGCTATAATTCACCCCTCCACTTT
. TRBJ2-1 TRBD2 TRBV4-1 CASSHPTSASSYNEQFF TGCGCCAGCAGCCACCCTACTAGCGCGAGCTCCTACAATGAGCAGTTCTTC
. TRBJ1-6 . TRBV5-5 CASSLVVFGNSPLHF TGTGCCAGCAGCTTGGTGGTCTTCGGGAATTCACCCCTCCACTTT
. TRBJ2-1 . TRBV6-1 CASSEGGANNEQFF TGTGCCAGCAGTGAAGGCGGGGCAAACAATGAGCAGTTCTTC
. TRBJ2-7 TRBD1 TRBV6-2/TRBV6-3 CASSDLTPGQGRPEQYF TGTGCCAGCAGTGATCTGACGCCGGGACAGGGGAGACCCGAGCAGTACTTC
once TRBJ2-3 TRBD1 TRBV7-2 CASSLLTGRTDTQYF TGTGCCAGCAGCTTATTGACAGGGAGAACAGATACGCAGTATTTT
. TRBJ2-2 . TRBV4-3 CASSQMISNTGELFF TGCGCCAGCAGCCAAATGATAAGCAACACCGGGGAGCTGTTTTTT
. TRBJ1-1 . TRBV28 CASSSPGTAGTEAFF TGTGCCAGCAGTTCACCCGGGACCGCGGGGACTGAAGCTTTCTTT